This TCR beta chain was sequenced for a study of CD8+CD57+ T cells in acquired aplastic anemia. Study context: Healthy donors had, on average, roughly 9.8 million reads for their CD4+ cells.

The germline V gene has CDR1 SGHVS and CDR2 FQNEAQ. The CDR3 is 16 amino acids. J lost 14 bases, V lost 0 bases, and 12 bases had no gene match. It was genomic DNA that served as the template for profiling TCR beta VDJ and CDR3. Using its own MiXCR run on the reads, TCRdb lists one record per CDR3 protein. The sample contains hundreds of thousands of distinct CDR3 sequences, roughly 64% of which appear only once. The material sequenced was sorted CD4+, CD8+, or CD8+CD57+ T cells (not recorded which) from PBMCs. The sequence came from a human donor in good health, serving as a control. The V gene is TRBV7-8, the J gene TRBJ2-2; 10 bases map to TRBD2. CDR3 bases: TGTGCCAGCAGCTTAGCGACGAGCGGGGGGGTACAGTACCTGTTTTTT. This sequence encodes CASSLATSGGVQYLFF.